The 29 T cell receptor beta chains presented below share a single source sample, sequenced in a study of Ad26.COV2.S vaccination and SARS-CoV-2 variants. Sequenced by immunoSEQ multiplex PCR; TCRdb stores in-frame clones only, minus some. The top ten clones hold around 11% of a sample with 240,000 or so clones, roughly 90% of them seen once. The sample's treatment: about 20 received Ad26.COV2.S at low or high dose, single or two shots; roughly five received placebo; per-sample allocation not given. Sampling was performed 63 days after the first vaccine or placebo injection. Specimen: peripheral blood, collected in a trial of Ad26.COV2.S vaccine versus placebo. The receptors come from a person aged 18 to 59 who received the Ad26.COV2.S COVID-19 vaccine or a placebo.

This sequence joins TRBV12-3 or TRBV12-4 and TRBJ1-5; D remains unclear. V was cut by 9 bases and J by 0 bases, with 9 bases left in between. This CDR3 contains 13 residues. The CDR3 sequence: CASKANSNQPQHF. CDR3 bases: TGTGCCAGTAAAGCTAATAGCAATCAGCCCCAGCATTTT.

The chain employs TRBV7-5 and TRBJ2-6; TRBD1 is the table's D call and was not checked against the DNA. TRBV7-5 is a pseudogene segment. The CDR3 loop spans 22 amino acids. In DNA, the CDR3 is TGTGCCAGAAGCTTAGCGGTCGGGACAGGGTTAATCCCAACCGCTGGGGCCAACGTCCTGACTTTC. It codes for CARSLAVGTGLIPTAGANVLTF.

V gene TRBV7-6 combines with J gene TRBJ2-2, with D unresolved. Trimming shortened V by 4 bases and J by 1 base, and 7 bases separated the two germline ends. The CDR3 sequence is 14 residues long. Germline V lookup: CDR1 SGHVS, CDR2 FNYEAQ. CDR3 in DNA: TGTGCCAGCAGCTCCGCAATGAACACCGGGGAGCTGTTTTTT. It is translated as CASSSAMNTGELFF.

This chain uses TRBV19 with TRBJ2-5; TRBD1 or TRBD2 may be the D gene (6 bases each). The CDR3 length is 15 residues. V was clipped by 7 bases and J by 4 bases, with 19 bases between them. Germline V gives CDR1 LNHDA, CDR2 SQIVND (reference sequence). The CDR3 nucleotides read TGTGCCAGTAAGAGGGGGGAGCAGGGCCGAGAGACCCAGTACTTC. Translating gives CASKRGEQGRETQYF.

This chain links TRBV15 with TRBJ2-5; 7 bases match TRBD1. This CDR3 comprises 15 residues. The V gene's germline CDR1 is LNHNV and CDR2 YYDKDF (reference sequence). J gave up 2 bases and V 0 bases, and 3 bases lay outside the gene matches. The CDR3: CATSRDRGLQETQYF. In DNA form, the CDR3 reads TGTGCCACCAGCAGAGATAGGGGGCTTCAAGAGACCCAGTACTTC.

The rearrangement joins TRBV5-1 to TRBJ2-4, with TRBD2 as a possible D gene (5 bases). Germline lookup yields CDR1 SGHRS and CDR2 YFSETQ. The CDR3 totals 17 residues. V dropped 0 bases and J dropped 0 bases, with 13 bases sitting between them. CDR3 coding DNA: TGCGCCAGCAGCTTGGAGGTGGCGGGCCTAGCCAAAAACATTCAGTACTTC. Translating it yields CASSLEVAGLAKNIQYF. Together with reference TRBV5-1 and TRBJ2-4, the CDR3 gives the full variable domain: KAGVTQTPRYLIKTRGQQVTLSCSPISGHRSVSWYQQTPGQGLQFLFEYFSETQRNKGNFPGRFSGRQFSNSRSEMNVSTLELGDSALYLCASSLEVAGLAKNIQYFGAGTRLSVL.

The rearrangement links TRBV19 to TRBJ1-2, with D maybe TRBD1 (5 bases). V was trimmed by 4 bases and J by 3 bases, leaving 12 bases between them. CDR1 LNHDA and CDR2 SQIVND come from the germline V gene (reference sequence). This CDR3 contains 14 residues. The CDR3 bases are TGTGCCAGTAGTACCAAGGTAGGGGACTATGGCTACACCTTC. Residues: CASSTKVGDYGYTF.

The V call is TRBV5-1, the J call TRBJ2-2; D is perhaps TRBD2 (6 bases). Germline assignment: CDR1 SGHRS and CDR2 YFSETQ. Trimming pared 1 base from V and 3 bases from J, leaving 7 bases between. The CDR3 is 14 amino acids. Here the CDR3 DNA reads TGCGCCAGCAGCTTGTGGGGGGACACCGGGGAGCTGTTTTTT. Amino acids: CASSLWGDTGELFF.

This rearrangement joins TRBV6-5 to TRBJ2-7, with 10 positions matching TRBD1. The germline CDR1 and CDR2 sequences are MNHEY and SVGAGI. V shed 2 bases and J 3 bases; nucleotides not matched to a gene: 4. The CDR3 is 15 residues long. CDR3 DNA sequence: TGTGCCAGCAGTTACCCCGGGGACAGGGGCTACGAGCAGTACTTC. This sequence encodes CASSYPGDRGYEQYF.

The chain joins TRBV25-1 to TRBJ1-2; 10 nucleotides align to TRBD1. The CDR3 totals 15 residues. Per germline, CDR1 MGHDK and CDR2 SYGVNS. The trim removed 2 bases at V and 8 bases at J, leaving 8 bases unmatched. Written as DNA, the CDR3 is TGTGCCAGCAGTGAAGCCGGGACAGGGGATCTCGGCTACACCTTC. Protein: CASSEAGTGDLGYTF.

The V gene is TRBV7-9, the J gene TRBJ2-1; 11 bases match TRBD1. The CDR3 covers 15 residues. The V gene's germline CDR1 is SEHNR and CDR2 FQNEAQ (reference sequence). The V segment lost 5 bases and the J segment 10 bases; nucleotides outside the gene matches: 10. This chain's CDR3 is CASSPRDRGFREQFF. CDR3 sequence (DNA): TGTGCCAGCAGCCCCCGGGACAGGGGGTTTCGGGAGCAGTTCTTC. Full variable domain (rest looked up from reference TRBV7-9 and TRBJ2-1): DTGVSQNPRHKITKRGQNVTFRCDPISEHNRLYWYRQTLGQGPEFLTYFQNEAQLEKSRLLSDRFSAERPKGSFSTLEIQRTEQGDSAMYLCASSPRDRGFREQFFGPGTRLTVL.

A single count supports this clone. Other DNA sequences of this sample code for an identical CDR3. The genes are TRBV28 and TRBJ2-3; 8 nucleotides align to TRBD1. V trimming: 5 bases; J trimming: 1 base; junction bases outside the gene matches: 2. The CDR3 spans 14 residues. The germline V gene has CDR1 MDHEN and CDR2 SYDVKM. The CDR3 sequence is CASSPGGRTDTQYF. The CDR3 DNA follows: TGTGCCAGCAGTCCAGGGGGCCGCACAGATACGCAGTATTTT.

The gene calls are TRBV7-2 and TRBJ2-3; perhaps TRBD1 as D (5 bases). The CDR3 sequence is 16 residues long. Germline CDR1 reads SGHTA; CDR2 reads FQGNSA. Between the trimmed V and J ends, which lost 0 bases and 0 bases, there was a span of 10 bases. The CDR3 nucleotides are TGTGCCAGCAGCTTAGCGATGGGGCCTAGCACAGATACGCAGTATTTT. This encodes CASSLAMGPSTDTQYF.

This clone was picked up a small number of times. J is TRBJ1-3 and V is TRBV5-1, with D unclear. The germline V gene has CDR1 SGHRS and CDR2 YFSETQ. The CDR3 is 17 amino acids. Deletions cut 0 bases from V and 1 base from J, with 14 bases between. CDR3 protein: CASSLGSVASSGNTIYF. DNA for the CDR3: TGCGCCAGCAGCTTGGGGTCCGTTGCCTCGTCTGGAAACACCATATATTTT.

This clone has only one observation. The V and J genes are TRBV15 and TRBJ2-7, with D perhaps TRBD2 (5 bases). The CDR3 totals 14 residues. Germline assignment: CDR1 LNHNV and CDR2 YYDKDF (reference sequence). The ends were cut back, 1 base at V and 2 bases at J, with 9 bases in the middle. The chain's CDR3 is CATSRGTLAYEQYF. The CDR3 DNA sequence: TGTGCCACCAGCAGAGGGACTTTAGCCTACGAGCAGTACTTC.

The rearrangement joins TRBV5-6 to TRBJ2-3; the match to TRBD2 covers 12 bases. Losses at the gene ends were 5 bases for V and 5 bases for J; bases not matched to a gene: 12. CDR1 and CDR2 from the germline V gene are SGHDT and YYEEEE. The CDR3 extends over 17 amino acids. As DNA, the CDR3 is TGTGCCAGCAGTCAACCCTCTAGCGGGAGGGCCGTAGATACGCAGTATTTT. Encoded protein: CASSQPSSGRAVDTQYF.

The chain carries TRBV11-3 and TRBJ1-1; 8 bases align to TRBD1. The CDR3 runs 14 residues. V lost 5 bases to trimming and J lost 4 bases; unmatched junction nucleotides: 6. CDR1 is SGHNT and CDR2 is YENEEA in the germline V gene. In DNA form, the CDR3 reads TGTGCCAGCAGCCTCTATGGGACAGGCACTGAAGCTTTCTTT. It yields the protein CASSLYGTGTEAFF.

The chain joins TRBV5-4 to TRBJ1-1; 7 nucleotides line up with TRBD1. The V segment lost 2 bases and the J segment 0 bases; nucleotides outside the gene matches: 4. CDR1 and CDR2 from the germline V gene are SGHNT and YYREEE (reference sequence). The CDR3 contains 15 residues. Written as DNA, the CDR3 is TGTGCCAGCAGCTTTAGACAGGGATTGAACACTGAAGCTTTCTTT. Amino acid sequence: CASSFRQGLNTEAFF.

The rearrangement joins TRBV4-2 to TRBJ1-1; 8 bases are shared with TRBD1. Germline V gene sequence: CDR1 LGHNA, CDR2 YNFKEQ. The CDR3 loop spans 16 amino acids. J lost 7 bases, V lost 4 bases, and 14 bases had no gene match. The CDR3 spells CASSLSGGRDKDEAFF. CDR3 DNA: TGTGCCAGCAGCCTCTCAGGGGGCCGGGATAAGGATGAAGCTTTCTTT.

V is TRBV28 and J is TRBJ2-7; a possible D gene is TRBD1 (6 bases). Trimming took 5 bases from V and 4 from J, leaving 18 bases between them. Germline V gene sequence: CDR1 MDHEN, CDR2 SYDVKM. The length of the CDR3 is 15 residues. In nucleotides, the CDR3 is TGTGCCAGCAGTCCCCTCGATCGCAGGGGTTACGAGCAGTACTTC. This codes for CASSPLDRRGYEQYF.

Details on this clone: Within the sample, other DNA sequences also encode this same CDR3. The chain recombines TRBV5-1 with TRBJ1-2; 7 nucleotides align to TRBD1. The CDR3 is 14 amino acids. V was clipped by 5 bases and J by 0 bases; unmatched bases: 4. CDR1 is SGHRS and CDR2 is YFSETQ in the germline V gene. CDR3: CASREGAANYGYTF. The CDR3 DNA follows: TGCGCCAGCAGGGAGGGGGCTGCTAACTATGGCTACACCTTC.

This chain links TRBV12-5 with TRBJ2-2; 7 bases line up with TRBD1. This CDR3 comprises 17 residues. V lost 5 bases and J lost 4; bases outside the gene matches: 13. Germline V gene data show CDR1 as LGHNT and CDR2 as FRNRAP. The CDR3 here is CASGLDGRGHSTGELFF. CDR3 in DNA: TGTGCTAGTGGTCTCGACGGTAGGGGGCACAGCACCGGGGAGCTGTTTTTT.

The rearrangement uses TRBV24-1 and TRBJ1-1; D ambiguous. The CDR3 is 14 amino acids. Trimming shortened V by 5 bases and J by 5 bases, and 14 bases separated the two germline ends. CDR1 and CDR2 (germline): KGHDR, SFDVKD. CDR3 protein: CATSVSGKETEAFF. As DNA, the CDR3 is TGTGCCACCAGTGTCTCGGGAAAGGAGACTGAAGCTTTCTTT.

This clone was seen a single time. CDR3 nucleotides: TGTGCCAGCAGTTCCCCTAGCGGAATAGAAACCTACGAGCAGTACTTC. Protein sequence: CASSSPSGIETYEQYF. The rearrangement joins TRBV27 to TRBJ2-7; TRBD2 matches at 7 bases. The CDR3 extends over 16 amino acids. Germline V CDR1 and CDR2: MNHEY, SMNVEV (reference sequence). Unmatched junction bases numbered 11, after V lost 4 bases and J lost 2 bases.

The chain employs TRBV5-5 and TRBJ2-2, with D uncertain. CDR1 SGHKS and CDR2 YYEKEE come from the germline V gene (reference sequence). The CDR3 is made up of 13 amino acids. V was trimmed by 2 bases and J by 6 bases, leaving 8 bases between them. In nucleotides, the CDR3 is TGTGCCAGCAGCTTTCTCTTCCCCGGGGAGCTGTTTTTT. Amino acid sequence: CASSFLFPGELFF.

CDR3 in amino acids: CASSEAGWPSYEQYF. CDR3 sequence (DNA): TGTGCCAGCAGTGAAGCAGGCTGGCCATCCTACGAGCAGTACTTC. The J gene is TRBJ2-7, the V gene TRBV2; D not resolved. The CDR3 is made up of 15 amino acids. With 0 bases removed from V and 1 base from J, the gap between germline ends came to 10 bases. Per the germline V gene, CDR1 is SNHLY and CDR2 is FYNNEI.

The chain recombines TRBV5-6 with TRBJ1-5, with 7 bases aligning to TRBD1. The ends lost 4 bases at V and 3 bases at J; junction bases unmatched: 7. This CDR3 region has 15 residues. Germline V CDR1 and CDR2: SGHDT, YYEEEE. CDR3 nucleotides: TGTGCCAGCAGCGTTGGAGGGGGCGACAATCAGCCCCAGCATTTT. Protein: CASSVGGGDNQPQHF.

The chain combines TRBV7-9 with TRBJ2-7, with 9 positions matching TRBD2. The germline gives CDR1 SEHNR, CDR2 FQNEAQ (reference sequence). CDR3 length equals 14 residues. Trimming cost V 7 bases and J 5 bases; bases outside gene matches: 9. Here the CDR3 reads CASTPVTSGDEQYF. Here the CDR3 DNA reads TGTGCCAGCACCCCGGTGACTAGCGGAGACGAGCAGTACTTC.

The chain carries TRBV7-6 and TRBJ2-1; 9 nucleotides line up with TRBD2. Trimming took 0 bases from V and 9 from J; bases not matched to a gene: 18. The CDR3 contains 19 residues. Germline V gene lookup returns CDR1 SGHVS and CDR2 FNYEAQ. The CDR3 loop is CASSLARALGSGGKGEQFF. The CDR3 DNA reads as TGTGCCAGCAGCTTAGCACGGGCCCTGGGTAGCGGGGGTAAGGGTGAGCAGTTCTTC.